This T cell receptor beta chain comes out of a study of CD8+CD57+ T cells in acquired aplastic anemia. In the study overall: Across the sorted CD4+ and CD8+ cells, DNA amounts averaged approximately 3.1 ug. General observations from the study: Researchers report that fewer than 35 CD8+ CDR3 sequences appeared in both patients and controls.

Regarding this clonotype: The target antigen is unknown.

Patients who underwent sequencing had shown CD8+CD57+ cell expansion by flow cytometry. Therapy had not been given to patients before blood sampling. CDR3 size: 15 residues. Germline CDR1 is MNHEY and CDR2 is SVGEGT. Between the trimmed V and J ends, which lost 6 bases and 2 bases, there was a span of 17 bases. Genomic DNA templated the TCR beta VDJ and CDR3 profiling. A single record per CDR3 protein comes from TCRdb applying MiXCR to the reads. The table has 200,000 to 250,000 distinct CDR3 sequences, 40% to 50% seen once. The chain is built from TRBV6-2 or TRBV6-3 and TRBJ2-7; TRBD1 or TRBD2 may be the D gene (5 bases each). This TCR came from a human donor with aplastic anemia. The specimen was sorted CD4+, CD8+, or CD8+CD57+ T cells (not recorded which) from PBMCs. CDR3 in amino acids: CASRGPGGQTYEQYF. As DNA, the CDR3 is TGTGCCAGCAGGGGACCAGGCGGCCAAACCTACGAGCAGTACTTC.